The clone carrying this TCR beta chain has a handful of counts. Its antigen remains unknown. The source of the sample is a study of blood T cells in healthy people across ages. Study results and caveats: A roughly linear fall in TCR beta diversity per million T cells was seen with increasing age.

They isolated at least 7 million PBMCs from each sample. Total RNA extraction produced at least 5 micrograms (per sample) for the study. The CDR3 sequence is 15 residues long. In germline, CDR1 is LGHNA, CDR2 YSLEER. A second roughly 7 to 11 cycle PCR used barcoded and J-beta primers. From each sample, at least 2.5 million paired-end reads containing CDR3 were obtained. TCRdb redid the calling of the 5' RACE reads with MiXCR, one entry per CDR3 protein. The data contain 1.5 million to 2 million distinct CDR3 sequences, under 30% of them singletons. Source material: blood. The clonotype comes from a woman aged 25 to 45 in good health. The rearrangement joins TRBV4-3 to TRBJ2-4; D possibly corresponds to TRBD1 (6 bases). Gene TRBJ2-7 matches the end of the DNA better, so the J call may be wrong. CDR3 in amino acids: CASSQGMGAAYEQYF. CDR3 nucleotide sequence: TGCGCCAGCAGCCAAGGTATGGGGGCTGCCTACGAGCAGTACTTC.